This T cell receptor (beta chain) was recovered during a study of blood T cell repertoires in COVID-19. Method: immunoSEQ multiplex PCR; TCRdb's copy keeps in-frame clones and lacks some. Among around 290,000 clones listed, 88% were seen once. The CDR3 is 16 amino acids. J gave up 2 bases and V 1 base, and 7 bases lay outside the gene matches. Germline V CDR1 and CDR2: SGHVS, FNYEAQ. Residents of about two dozen US areas, aged roughly 18 to 89 years, made up the participants. V and J are TRBV7-6 and TRBJ2-5; 7 positions match TRBD2. The receptor's source is a woman in her fifties or sixties in a cohort exposed to, infected with or recovered from COVID-19 (not recorded which). The sequenced material came from PBMCs or T cells enriched from blood (not recorded which). The CDR3 sequence: CASSLDPAGRQETQYF. The CDR3, as DNA: TGTGCCAGCAGCTTAGACCCAGCGGGACGGCAAGAGACCCAGTACTTC.